This T cell receptor (beta chain) was sequenced for a study of identifying expanded T cells in peripheral blood (dated by TCRdb to about 2019). At the level of the whole study: Technical replicates were generated by sequencing separate aliquots of the same genomic DNA pool, and four replicates were compared pairwise. The full study reports these points: The binomial model flagged approximately 1.2 differentially abundant clones between technical replicates but 15 to 17 over around two weeks and 19 to 20 over four weeks. The authors expected biological variance in healthy repertoires might increase further over much longer intervals such as months to years. Across all healthy-donor time intervals, the beta-binomial model significantly cut both the number of clones called differentially abundant and the false-positive rate. Variance in clone template counts between approximately 2-week samples significantly increased with total template count across all healthy donors.

In regard to this clone: Its antigen target is currently unknown. Per-base quality was not reported, and no clone a single base away is much larger than it.

TCRbeta CDR3 regions were profiled with the immunoSEQ Assay using bias-controlled multiplex PCR amplification of genomic DNA. The published analysis was carried out like this. To quantify the absolute abundance of each unique TCRbeta CDR3 region, the sequences were collapsed and filtered. Two models were used to test differential abundance: a binomial model (Fisher-equivalent) and a beta-binomial model that adds time-dependent variance fitted from healthy donors. Clones with fewer than 5 combined templates were removed, and a clone was called differentially abundant if the clone's Benjamini-Hochberg FDR was below 0.01. Using the form v = (b*log(k)+a)^2, the beta-binomial variance was modeled as a function of the total template count across the two samples. Not all clones reach the TCRdb copy of this immuneACCESS table, which keeps in-frame sequences only. Checked studies attribute under half of the gap to unresolved V genes and leave the rest unexplained. From that table come the V and J calls and clone size; the DNA was used to work out D and trimming. Across this sample there are approximately 83,000 clones, with about 85% seen only once. The top ten clonotypes cover 3.5% to 5.5% of the sample.

During the collection period, no immune events, such as infections, were documented for the healthy donors. Healthy-donor blood repertoires served as a training cohort to calibrate time-dependent variance in a beta-binomial model of T-cell clone differential abundance. The training cohort was composed of 10 or so healthy donors, 3 female and 7 male. The donors were between about 29 and 64 years old, with an average age of 43 years. Whole blood, obtained from a commercial supplier, was collected from each healthy donor at three time points spaced roughly 2 weeks apart. For immunosequencing, genomic DNA was extracted from unsorted whole blood. Trimming takes 8 bases off V and 9 bases off J; junction bases not matched to a gene: 7. Reading from cysteine to phenylalanine, the CDR3 counts 13 amino acids. The sequence is cut down to CDR3 DNA, 39 bases in frame from base 1. CDR1 and CDR2 (MDHEN, SYDVKM) derive from the germline V gene.

The receptor comes from a person between 18 and 75 years old in good health. The specimen was blood. The chain joins TRBV28 to TRBJ1-6; the central 7 bases match TRBD1. The CDR3 loop reads CASGDRVGSPLHF. Read as DNA, the sequence is TGTGCCAGCGGAGACAGGGTGGGTTCACCCCTCCACTTT.